This paragraph reports one T cell receptor (beta chain). V was cut by 4 bases and J by 7 bases, with 11 bases left in between. In germline, CDR1 is LNHDA, CDR2 SQIVND (reference sequence). The CDR3 consists of 13 residues. RNA extraction was followed by reverse transcription into cDNA, which acted as the sequencing template. Some clones are missing from TCRdb's copy, which holds only in-frame ones; the method was immunoSEQ multiplex PCR. Of 140,000 to 150,000 clones in the sample, about 87% were seen once. The data belong to a study of CD8+ T cells in alopecia areata. In the study overall: Treatment with tofacitinib (6 to 18 months) was followed by 6 months off drug.

V gene TRBV19 combines with J gene TRBJ2-1; unclear D gene. The sequence was collected from a human donor with alopecia areata. The source material was CD8+ T cells sorted from blood, sampled at week 0. CDR3 sequence: CASSTLADNEQFF. CDR3 in DNA: TGTGCCAGTAGTACCCTCGCGGATAATGAGCAGTTCTTC.